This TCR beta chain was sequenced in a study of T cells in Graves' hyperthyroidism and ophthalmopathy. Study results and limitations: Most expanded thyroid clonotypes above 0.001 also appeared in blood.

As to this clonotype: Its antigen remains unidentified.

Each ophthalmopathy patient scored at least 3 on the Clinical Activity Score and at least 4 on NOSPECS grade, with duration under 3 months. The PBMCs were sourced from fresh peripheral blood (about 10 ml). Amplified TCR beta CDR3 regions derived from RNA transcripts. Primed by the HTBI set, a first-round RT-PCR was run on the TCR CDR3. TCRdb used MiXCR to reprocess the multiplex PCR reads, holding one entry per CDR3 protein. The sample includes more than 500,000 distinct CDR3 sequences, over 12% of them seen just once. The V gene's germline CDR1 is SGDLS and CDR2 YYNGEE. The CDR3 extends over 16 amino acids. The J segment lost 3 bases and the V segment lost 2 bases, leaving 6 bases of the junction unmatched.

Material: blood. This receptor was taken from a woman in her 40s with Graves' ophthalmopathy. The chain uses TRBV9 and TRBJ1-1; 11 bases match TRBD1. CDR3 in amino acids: CASSVGQGGLDTEAFF. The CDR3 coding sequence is TGTGCCAGCAGCGTGGGACAGGGGGGTTTGGACACTGAAGCTTTCTTT.